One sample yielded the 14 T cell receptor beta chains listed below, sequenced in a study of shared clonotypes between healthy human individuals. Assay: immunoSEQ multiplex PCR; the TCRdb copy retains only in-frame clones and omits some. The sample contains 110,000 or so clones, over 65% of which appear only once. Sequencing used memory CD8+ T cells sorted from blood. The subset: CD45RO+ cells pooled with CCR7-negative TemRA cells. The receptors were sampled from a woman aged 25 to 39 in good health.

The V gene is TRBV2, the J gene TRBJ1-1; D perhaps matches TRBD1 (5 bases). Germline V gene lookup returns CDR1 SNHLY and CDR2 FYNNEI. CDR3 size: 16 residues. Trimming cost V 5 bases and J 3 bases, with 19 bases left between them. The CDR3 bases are TGTGCCAGCAGTAAGTCAATGAGGCAGGGTTACACTGAAGCTTTCTTT. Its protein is CASSKSMRQGYTEAFF.

The CDR3 loop reads CASSQGRVFEKLFF. In DNA, the CDR3 is TGTGCCAGCAGTCAAGGGAGGGTGTTTGAAAAACTGTTTTTT. The rearrangement links TRBV6-6 to TRBJ1-4; no firm D call. V lost 5 bases and J lost 7, with 14 bases in between. The CDR3 consists of 14 residues. The germline CDR1 and CDR2 sequences are MNHNY and SVGAGI (reference sequence).

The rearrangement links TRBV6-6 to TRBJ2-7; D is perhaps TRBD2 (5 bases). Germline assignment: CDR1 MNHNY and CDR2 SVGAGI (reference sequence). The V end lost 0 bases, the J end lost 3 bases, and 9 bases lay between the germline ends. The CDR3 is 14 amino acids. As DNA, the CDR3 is TGTGCCAGCAGTTACTCCGAAGAGGGCTACGAGCAGTACTTC. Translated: CASSYSEEGYEQYF.

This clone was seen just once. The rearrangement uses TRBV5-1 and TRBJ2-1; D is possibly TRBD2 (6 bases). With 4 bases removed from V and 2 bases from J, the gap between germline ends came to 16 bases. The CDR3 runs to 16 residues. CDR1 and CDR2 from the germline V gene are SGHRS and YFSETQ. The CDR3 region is CASSEEGAVPYNEQFF. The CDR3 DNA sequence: TGCGCCAGCAGCGAGGAGGGAGCGGTGCCCTACAATGAGCAGTTCTTC.

CDR3 region: CASSDSEGGMNTEAFF. CDR3 DNA sequence: TGTGCCAGCAGTGATTCCGAGGGGGGCATGAACACTGAAGCTTTCTTT. J is TRBJ1-1 and V is TRBV2; the D gene is possibly TRBD1 (6 bases). The CDR3 length is 16 residues. V shed 3 bases and J shed 0 bases, with 14 bases lying between them. CDR1 is SNHLY and CDR2 is FYNNEI in the germline V gene.

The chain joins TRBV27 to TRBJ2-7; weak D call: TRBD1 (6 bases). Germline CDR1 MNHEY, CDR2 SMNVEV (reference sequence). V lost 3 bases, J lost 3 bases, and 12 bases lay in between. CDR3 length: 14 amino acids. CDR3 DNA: TGTGCCAGCAGTTTCTCAGGGGTTAACTACGAGCAGTACTTC. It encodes CASSFSGVNYEQYF.

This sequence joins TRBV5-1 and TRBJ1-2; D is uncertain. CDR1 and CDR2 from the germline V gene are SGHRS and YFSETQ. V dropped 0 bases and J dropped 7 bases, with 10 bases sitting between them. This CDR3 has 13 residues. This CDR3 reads CASSLVGAGGYTF. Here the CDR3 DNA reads TGCGCCAGCAGCTTGGTTGGTGCGGGTGGCTACACCTTC.

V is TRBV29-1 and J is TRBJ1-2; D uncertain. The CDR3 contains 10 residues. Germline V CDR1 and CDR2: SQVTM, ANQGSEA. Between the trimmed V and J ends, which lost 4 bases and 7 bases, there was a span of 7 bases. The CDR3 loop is CSVVDFGYTF. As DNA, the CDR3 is TGCAGCGTTGTAGATTTTGGCTACACCTTC. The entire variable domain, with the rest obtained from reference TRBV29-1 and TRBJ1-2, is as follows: SAVISQKPSRDICQRGTSLTIQCQVDSQVTMMFWYRQQPGQSLTLIATANQGSEATYESGFVIDKFPISRPNLTFSTLTVSNMSPEDSSIYLCSVVDFGYTFGSGTRLTVV.

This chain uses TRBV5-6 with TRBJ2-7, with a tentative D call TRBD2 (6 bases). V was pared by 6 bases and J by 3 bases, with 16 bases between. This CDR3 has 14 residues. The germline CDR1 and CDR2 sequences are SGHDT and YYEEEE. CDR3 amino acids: CASMGPLGGYEQYF. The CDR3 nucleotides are TGTGCCAGCATGGGGCCTCTGGGGGGCTACGAGCAGTACTTC.

CDR3 sequence (DNA): TGTGCCAGCAGTCCGCTTTGGGCTGGGGCCAACGTCCTGACTTTC. It translates to CASSPLWAGANVLTF. The chain recombines TRBV28 with TRBJ2-6; D uncertain. The V gene lost 5 bases and the J gene lost 2 bases, with 10 bases spanning the gap. The V gene's germline CDR1 is MDHEN and CDR2 SYDVKM. The CDR3 is 15 amino acids.

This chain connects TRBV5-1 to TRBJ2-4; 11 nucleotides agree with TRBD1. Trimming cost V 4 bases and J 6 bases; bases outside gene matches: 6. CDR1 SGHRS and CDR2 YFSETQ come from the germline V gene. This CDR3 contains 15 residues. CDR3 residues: CASSPGTGGGNIQYF. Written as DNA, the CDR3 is TGCGCCAGCAGCCCTGGGACAGGGGGTGGAAACATTCAGTACTTC.

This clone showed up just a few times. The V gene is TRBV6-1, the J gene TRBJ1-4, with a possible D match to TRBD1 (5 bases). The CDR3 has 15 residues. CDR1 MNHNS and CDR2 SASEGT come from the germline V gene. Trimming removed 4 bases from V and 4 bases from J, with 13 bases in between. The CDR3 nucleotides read TGTGCCAGCAGTGTGCGACAGAGAGATAATGAAAAACTGTTTTTT. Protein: CASSVRQRDNEKLFF.

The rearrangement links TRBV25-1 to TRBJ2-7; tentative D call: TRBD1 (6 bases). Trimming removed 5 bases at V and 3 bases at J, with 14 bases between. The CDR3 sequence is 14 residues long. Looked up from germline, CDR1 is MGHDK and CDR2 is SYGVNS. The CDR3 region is CASSQQGGDYEQYF. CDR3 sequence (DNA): TGTGCCAGCAGTCAACAGGGTGGCGACTACGAGCAGTACTTC.

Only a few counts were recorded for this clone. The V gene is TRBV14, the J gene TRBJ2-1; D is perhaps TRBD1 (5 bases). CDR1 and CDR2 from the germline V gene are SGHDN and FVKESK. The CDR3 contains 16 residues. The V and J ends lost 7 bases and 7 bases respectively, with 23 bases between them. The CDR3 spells CASTSTAEMSGNEQFF. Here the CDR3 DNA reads TGTGCCAGCACCTCAACGGCGGAGATGTCAGGGAATGAGCAGTTCTTC.